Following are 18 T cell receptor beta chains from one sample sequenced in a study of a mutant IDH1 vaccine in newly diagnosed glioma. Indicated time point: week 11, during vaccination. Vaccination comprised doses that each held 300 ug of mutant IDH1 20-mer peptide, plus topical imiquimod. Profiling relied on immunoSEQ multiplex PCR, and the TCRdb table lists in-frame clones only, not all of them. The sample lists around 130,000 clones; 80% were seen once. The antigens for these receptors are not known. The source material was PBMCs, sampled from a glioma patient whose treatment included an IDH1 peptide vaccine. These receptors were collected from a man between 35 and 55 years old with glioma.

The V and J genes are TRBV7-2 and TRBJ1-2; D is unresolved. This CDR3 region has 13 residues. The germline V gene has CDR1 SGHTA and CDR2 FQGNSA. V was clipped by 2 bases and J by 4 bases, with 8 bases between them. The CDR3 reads CASSLSAFYGYTF. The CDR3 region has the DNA TGTGCCAGCAGCTTAAGCGCTTTCTATGGCTACACCTTC.

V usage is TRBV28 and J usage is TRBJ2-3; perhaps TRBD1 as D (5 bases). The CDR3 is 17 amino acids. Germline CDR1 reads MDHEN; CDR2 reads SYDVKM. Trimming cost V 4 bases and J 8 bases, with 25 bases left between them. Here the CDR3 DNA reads TGTGCCAGCAGTTCCCTAGTAGGCCAGGTGGGGCCGGGTACGCAGTATTTT. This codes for CASSSLVGQVGPGTQYF.

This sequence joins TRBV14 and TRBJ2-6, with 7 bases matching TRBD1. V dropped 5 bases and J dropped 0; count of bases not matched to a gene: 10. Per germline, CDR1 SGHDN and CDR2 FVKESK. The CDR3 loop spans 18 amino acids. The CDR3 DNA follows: TGTGCCAGCAGCGCTCGGCCGGGACAGTTCTCTGGGGCCAACGTCCTGACTTTC. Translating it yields CASSARPGQFSGANVLTF.

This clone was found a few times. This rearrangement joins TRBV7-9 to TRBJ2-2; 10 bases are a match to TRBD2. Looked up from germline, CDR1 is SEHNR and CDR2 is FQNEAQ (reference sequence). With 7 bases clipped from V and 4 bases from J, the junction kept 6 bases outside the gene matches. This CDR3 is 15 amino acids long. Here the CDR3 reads CASMLAGAITGELFF. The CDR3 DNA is TGTGCCAGCATGCTAGCGGGAGCCATCACCGGGGAGCTGTTTTTT.

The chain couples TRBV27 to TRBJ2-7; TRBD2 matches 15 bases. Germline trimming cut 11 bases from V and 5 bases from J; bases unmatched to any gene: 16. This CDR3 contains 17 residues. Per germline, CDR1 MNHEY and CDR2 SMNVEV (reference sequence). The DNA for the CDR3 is TGTGCCCTACCTGGGACTAGCGGGAGGAAGAGGGTCAACGAGCAGTACTTC. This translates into CALPGTSGRKRVNEQYF.

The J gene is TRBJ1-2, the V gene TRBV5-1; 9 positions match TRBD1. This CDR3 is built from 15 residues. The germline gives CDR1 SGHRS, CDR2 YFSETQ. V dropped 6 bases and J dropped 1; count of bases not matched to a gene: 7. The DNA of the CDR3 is TGCGCCAGCACCCCCCGGGACAGGGATAACTATGGCTACACCTTC. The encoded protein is CASTPRDRDNYGYTF. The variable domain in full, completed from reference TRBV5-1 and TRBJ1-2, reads KAGVTQTPRYLIKTRGQQVTLSCSPISGHRSVSWYQQTPGQGLQFLFEYFSETQRNKGNFPGRFSGRQFSNSRSEMNVSTLELGDSALYLCASTPRDRDNYGYTFGSGTRLTVV.

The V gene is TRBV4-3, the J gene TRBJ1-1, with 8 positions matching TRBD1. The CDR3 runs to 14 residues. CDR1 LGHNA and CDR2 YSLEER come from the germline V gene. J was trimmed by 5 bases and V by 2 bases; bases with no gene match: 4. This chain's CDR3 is CASSQTGGRTEAFF. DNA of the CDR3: TGCGCCAGCAGCCAAACAGGGGGGAGGACTGAAGCTTTCTTT.

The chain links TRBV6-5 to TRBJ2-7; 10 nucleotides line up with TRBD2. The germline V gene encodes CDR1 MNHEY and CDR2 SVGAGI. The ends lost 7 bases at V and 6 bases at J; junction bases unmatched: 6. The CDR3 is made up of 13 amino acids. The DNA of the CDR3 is TGTGCCAGCACCTCAGCGGGAGGGTTCGAGCAGTACTTC. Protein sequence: CASTSAGGFEQYF.

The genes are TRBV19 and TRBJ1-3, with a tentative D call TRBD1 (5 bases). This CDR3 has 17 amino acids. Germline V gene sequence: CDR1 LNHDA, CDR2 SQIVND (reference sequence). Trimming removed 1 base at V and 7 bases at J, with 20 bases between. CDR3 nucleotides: TGTGCCAGTAGTATAGCGGGACTTCCAACCTGGAGGAACACCATATATTTT. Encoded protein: CASSIAGLPTWRNTIYF.

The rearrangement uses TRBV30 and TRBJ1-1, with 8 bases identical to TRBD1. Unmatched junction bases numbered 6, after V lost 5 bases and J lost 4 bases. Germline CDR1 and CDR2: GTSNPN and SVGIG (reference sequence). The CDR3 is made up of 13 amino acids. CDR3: CAWGQGLGTEAFF. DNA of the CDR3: TGTGCCTGGGGACAGGGTTTAGGCACTGAAGCTTTCTTT.

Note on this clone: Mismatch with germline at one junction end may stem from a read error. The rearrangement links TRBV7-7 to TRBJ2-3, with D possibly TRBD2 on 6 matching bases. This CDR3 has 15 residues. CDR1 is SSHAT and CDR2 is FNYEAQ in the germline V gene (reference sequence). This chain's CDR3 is CASSLSAGPINTQYF. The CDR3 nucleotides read TGTGCTAGCAGCTTGTCTGCGGGACCTATAAATACGCAGTATTTT.

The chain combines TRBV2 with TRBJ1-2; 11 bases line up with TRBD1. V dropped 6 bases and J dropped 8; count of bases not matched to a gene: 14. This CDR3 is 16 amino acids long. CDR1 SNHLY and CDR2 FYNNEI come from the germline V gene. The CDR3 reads CASSPSGQGGKYGYTF. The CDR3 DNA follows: TGTGCCAGCAGCCCCTCGGGACAGGGGGGAAAATACGGCTACACCTTC. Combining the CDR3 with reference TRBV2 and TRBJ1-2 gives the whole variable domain EPEVTQTPSHQVTQMGQEVILRCVPISNHLYFYWYRQILGQKVEFLVSFYNNEISEKSEIFDDQFSVERPDGSNFTLKIRSTKLEDSAMYFCASSPSGQGGKYGYTFGSGTRLTVV.

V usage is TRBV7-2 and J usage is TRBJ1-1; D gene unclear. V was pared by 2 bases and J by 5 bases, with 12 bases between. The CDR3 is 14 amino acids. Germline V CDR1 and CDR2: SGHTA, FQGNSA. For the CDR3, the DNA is TGTGCCAGCAGCTTACCGCTAGGAGGGACTGAAGCTTTCTTT. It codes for CASSLPLGGTEAFF.

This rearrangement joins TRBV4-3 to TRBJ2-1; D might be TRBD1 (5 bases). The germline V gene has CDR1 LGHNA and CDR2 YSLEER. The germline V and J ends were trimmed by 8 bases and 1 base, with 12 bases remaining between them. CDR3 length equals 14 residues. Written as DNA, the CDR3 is TGCGCCAGCGCCCAGGGAACGTCCTACAATGAGCAGTTCTTC. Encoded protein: CASAQGTSYNEQFF.

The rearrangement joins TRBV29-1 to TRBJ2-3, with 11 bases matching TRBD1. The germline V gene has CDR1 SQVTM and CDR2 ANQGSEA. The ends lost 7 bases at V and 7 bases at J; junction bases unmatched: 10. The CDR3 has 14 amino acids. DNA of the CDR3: TGCAGCGCGCGAGGGGGACAGGGGGTGAATACGCAGTATTTT. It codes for CSARGGQGVNTQYF.

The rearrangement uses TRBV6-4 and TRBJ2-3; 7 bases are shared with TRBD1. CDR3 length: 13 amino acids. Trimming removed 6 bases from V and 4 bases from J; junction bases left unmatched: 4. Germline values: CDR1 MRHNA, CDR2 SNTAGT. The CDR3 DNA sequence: TGTGCCAGCAGCCAGGGGGAGTCAGATACGCAGTATTTT. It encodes CASSQGESDTQYF.

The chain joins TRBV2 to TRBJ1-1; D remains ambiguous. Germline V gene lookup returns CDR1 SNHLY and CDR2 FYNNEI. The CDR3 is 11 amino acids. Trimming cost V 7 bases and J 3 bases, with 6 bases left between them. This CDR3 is CASNRDTEAFF. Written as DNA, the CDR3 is TGTGCCAGCAACAGAGACACTGAAGCTTTCTTT.

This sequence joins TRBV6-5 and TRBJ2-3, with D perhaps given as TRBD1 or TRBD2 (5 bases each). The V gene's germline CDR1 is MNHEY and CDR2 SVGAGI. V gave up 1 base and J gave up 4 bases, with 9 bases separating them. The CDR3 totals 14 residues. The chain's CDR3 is CASSYYRGADTQYF. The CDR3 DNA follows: TGTGCCAGCAGTTACTATCGGGGCGCAGATACGCAGTATTTT.